This paragraph reports one T cell receptor (beta chain). The CDR3 extends over 15 amino acids. Trimming pared 0 bases from V and 1 base from J, leaving 12 bases between. Germline CDR1 reads DFQATT; CDR2 reads SNEGSKA (reference sequence). This specimen comes from a study of blood T cells in healthy people across ages. Looking at the study overall: About one barcoded TCR beta cDNA was captured per two T cells.

PCR was performed a second time for about 7 to 12 cycles using a sample-barcoded 5' primer and a J-beta primer mix. TCRdb redid the calling of the 5' RACE reads with MiXCR, one entry per CDR3 protein. The sample includes hundreds of thousands of distinct CDR3 sequences, about 61% of them seen just once. The chain has TRBV20-1 and TRBJ2-5, with no clear D. Sequencing was performed on blood. This sequence originates from a man aged 35 to 55 in good health. Here the CDR3 DNA reads TGCAGTGCTAGAGATTACTTCGGTGGCCAAGAGACCCAGTACTTC. Residues: CSARDYFGGQETQYF.